The clone carrying this TCR beta chain was counted a few times. The sample originates from a study of T cell responses to AZD1222 COVID-19 vaccine. Study details: Second-dose schedules of about 4 or about 12 weeks were combined.

The CDR3 covers 16 residues. The germline V gene has CDR1 KGHSH and CDR2 LQKENI. V was trimmed by 3 bases and J by 0 bases, leaving 11 bases between them. Here immunoSEQ multiplex PCR was the method, and the copy in TCRdb shows in-frame clones only, minus some. The sample lists some 99,000 clones; approximately 90% were seen once. The starting material was peripheral blood, obtained on day 0 of AZD1222 vaccination. This clonotype originated in an adult in good health. This rearrangement joins TRBV18 to TRBJ2-2, with TRBD1 as a possible D gene (5 bases). DNA for the CDR3: TGTGCCAGCTCACCCCCCCAGGGCGCGAACACCGGGGAGCTGTTTTTT. This sequence encodes CASSPPQGANTGELFF.